The next 26 T cell receptor beta chains were all read from a single sample in a study of regulatory T cells in long-lasting Graves disease. Time point specified: newly diagnosed GD, antithyroid drugs for less than 3 months. Generation of the TCR library employed RNA extracted from PBMCs. Researchers made TCR beta libraries by using iRepertoire HTBI primers and running Arm-PCR on CDR3 regions. From the multiplex PCR reads, TCRdb called clonotypes with MiXCR, one entry per CDR3 protein. Here the sample spans roughly 260,000 distinct CDR3 sequences, more than 15% being singletons. The sample also formed part of further work on T cells in Graves' hyperthyroidism and ophthalmopathy.

The specimen was peripheral blood mononuclear cells (PBMCs), collected at new diagnosis, from a patient treated with antithyroid drugs. These receptors were taken from a woman aged 30 to 39 with Graves disease.

This CDR3 reads CASGRQEYNEQFF. The CDR3 region has the DNA TGTGCCAGCGGGAGGCAGGAGTACAATGAGCAGTTCTTC. The rearrangement joins TRBV6-2 or TRBV6-3 to TRBJ2-1; D perhaps matches TRBD2 (6 bases). This CDR3 spans 13 amino acids. V was cut by 8 bases and J by 4 bases, with 12 bases left in between. The germline gives CDR1 MNHEY, CDR2 SVGEGT.

At least ten counts were recorded for this clonotype. The genes are TRBV6-1 and TRBJ2-7; TRBD2 is a possible D gene (6 bases). This CDR3 has 15 amino acids. Germline V gives CDR1 MNHNS, CDR2 SASEGT. V shed 6 bases and J shed 7 bases, with 22 bases lying between them. The CDR3 is CASSSSTGTGGEQYF. For the CDR3, the DNA is TGTGCCAGCAGCTCCTCTACGGGGACTGGAGGGGAGCAGTACTTC.

This clonotype was seen ten or more times. The J gene is TRBJ2-3, the V gene TRBV24-1, with 8 bases aligning to TRBD1. Per the germline V gene, CDR1 is KGHDR and CDR2 is SFDVKD. The CDR3 contains 15 residues. Trimming cost V 5 bases and J 5 bases; bases outside gene matches: 8. The CDR3 nucleotides read TGTGCCACCAGTGGCGGACAGGGATTTATAGATACGCAGTATTTT. Its protein is CATSGGQGFIDTQYF.

This clonotype was seen many times. The rearrangement joins TRBV3-1 to TRBJ1-4; D gene ambiguous. The CDR3 is 12 amino acids. V was trimmed by 0 bases and J by 8 bases, leaving 4 bases between them. The germline V gene encodes CDR1 LGHDT and CDR2 YNNKEL (reference sequence). The CDR3 region is CASSQESEKLFF. DNA for the CDR3: TGTGCCAGCAGCCAAGAATCGGAAAAACTGTTTTTT.

This clonotype has ten or more counts. This chain connects TRBV29-1 to TRBJ1-1; possible D gene TRBD1, 5 bases. This CDR3 spans 12 amino acids. Germline CDR1 and CDR2: SQVTM and ANQGSEA. V gave up 7 bases and J gave up 7 bases, with 16 bases separating them. The CDR3 sequence: CSAPGGNGEAFF. Here the CDR3 DNA reads TGCAGCGCCCCGGGGGGAAACGGTGAAGCTTTCTTT.

Ten or more counts support this clonotype. This chain uses TRBV29-1 with TRBJ2-7; 8 nucleotides agree with TRBD1. This CDR3 contains 14 residues. Germline CDR1 and CDR2: SQVTM and ANQGSEA. J lost 3 bases, V lost 3 bases, and 7 bases had no gene match. The CDR3 is CSVEGGDRGYEQYF. The CDR3 nucleotides are TGCAGCGTTGAGGGTGGTGACAGGGGCTACGAGCAGTACTTC.

This clonotype was found many times. This chain connects TRBV6-1 to TRBJ2-6; maybe TRBD2 (6 bases). Germline V gene data show CDR1 as MNHNS and CDR2 as SASEGT. The V end lost 6 bases, the J end lost 0 bases, and 12 bases lay between the germline ends. This CDR3 is built from 16 residues. DNA of the CDR3: TGTGCCAGCAGGAACCCCGGGGGCTCTGGGGCCAACGTCCTGACTTTC. Its protein is CASRNPGGSGANVLTF.

This clonotype was observed at least ten times. The V and J genes are TRBV20-1 and TRBJ2-1; D remains ambiguous. In germline, CDR1 is DFQATT, CDR2 SNEGSKA (reference sequence). The CDR3 runs 18 residues. Trimming took off 1 base at V and 0 bases at J, with 19 bases between the two ends. CDR3 in DNA: TGCAGTGCTAGAGGTTCACTTGTTTCCATCGGCTCCTACAATGAGCAGTTCTTC. The encoded protein is CSARGSLVSIGSYNEQFF.

This clonotype showed up many times. This chain joins TRBV11-2 and TRBJ1-1, with 8 bases lining up with TRBD1. After removal of 2 bases from V and 4 bases from J, the junction contained 6 bases not matched to a gene. The CDR3 loop spans 15 amino acids. CDR1 and CDR2 from the germline V gene are SGHAT and FQNNGV. CDR3 region: CASSLQGARFTEAFF. Written as DNA, the CDR3 is TGTGCCAGCAGCTTACAGGGGGCGCGTTTCACTGAAGCTTTCTTT.

A note on this clonotype: A much larger clonotype is one base distant, so this may be a read error. The V call is TRBV14, the J call TRBJ2-7; D possibly uses TRBD1 or TRBD2 (5 bases each). This CDR3 spans 16 amino acids. V was trimmed by 3 bases and J by 2 bases, leaving 17 bases between them. The germline gives CDR1 SGHDN, CDR2 FVKESK. The CDR3 nucleotides read TGTGCCAGCAGCCAGGGGACCAGGCTTCCTACCTACGAGCAGTACTTC. This sequence encodes CASSQGTRLPTYEQYF.

This clonotype was recorded many times. The gene calls are TRBV20-1 and TRBJ2-7; 10 positions agree with TRBD2. J gave up 7 bases and V 6 bases, and 15 bases lay outside the gene matches. The CDR3 has 15 amino acids. The germline CDR1 and CDR2 sequences are DFQATT and SNEGSKA (reference sequence). CDR3 in amino acids: CSAKGGSGGAREQYF. The CDR3 coding sequence is TGCAGTGCAAAAGGGGGAAGCGGGGGGGCTCGGGAGCAGTACTTC.

V gene TRBV29-1 combines with J gene TRBJ2-1; D gene unclear. The V gene's germline CDR1 is SQVTM and CDR2 ANQGSEA. The CDR3 runs to 13 residues. V lost 5 bases and J 0 bases, leaving 8 bases between the germline ends. CDR3 nucleotide sequence: TGCAGCGTTCGCCAAAGCTCCTACAATGAGCAGTTCTTC. This encodes CSVRQSSYNEQFF.

V gene TRBV3-1 combines with J gene TRBJ2-5; no clear D. CDR3 length: 15 residues. Trimming pared 0 bases from V and 0 bases from J, leaving 8 bases between. The germline gives CDR1 LGHDT, CDR2 YNNKEL (reference sequence). CDR3 residues: CASSQERTYQETQYF. The CDR3 DNA is TGTGCCAGCAGCCAAGAGCGGACGTACCAAGAGACCCAGTACTTC.

The gene calls are TRBV11-1 and TRBJ1-1, with TRBD1 identical over 7 bases. V trimming: 4 bases; J trimming: 8 bases; junction bases outside the gene matches: 4. CDR1 and CDR2 from the germline V gene are SGHAT and FQDESV (reference sequence). The CDR3 is 12 residues long. The CDR3 DNA follows: TGTGCCAGCAGCTCGTCGGACAGGGAAGCTTTCTTT. Encoded protein: CASSSSDREAFF. The full variable domain, rest sourced from reference TRBV11-1 and TRBJ1-1, is EAEVAQSPRYKITEKSQAVAFWCDPISGHATLYWYRQILGQGPELLVQFQDESVVDDSQLPKDRFSAERLKGVDSTLKIQPAELGDSAMYLCASSSSDREAFFGQGTRLTVV.

V usage is TRBV6-1 and J usage is TRBJ1-2, with a possible D match to TRBD1 (5 bases). Germline lookup yields CDR1 MNHNS and CDR2 SASEGT. The V gene lost 0 bases and the J gene lost 6 bases, with 8 bases spanning the gap. The CDR3 totals 13 residues. The CDR3 DNA reads as TGTGCCAGCAGTGAAGCCGGGACGGATGGCTACACCTTC. This sequence encodes CASSEAGTDGYTF.

This rearrangement joins TRBV12-3 or TRBV12-4 to TRBJ1-2; D might be TRBD1 (5 bases). Deletions cut 5 bases from V and 4 bases from J, with 17 bases between. There are 15 residues in the CDR3. CDR3 residues: CASSTLGQGGYGYTF. In DNA, the CDR3 is TGTGCCAGCAGTACCCTCGGGCAGGGTGGCTATGGCTACACCTTC.

V is TRBV2 and J is TRBJ1-2, with a weak D call TRBD1 (5 bases). Germline-derived CDR1 and CDR2 are SNHLY and FYNNEI. The CDR3 has 13 residues. Trimming left V 3 bases short and J 5 bases short, with 10 bases between. CDR3 protein: CASSDGTWYGYTF. CDR3 sequence (DNA): TGTGCCAGCAGTGACGGGACTTGGTATGGCTACACCTTC.

At least ten counts were recorded for this clonotype. The rearrangement links TRBV2 to TRBJ1-2; D uncertain. Germline lookup yields CDR1 SNHLY and CDR2 FYNNEI. Trimming removed 1 base from V and 0 bases from J, with 6 bases in between. The CDR3 sequence is 14 residues long. CDR3 in amino acids: CASSEGGANYGYTF. DNA for the CDR3: TGTGCCAGCAGTGAAGGGGGAGCTAACTATGGCTACACCTTC.

In this sample, this clonotype turned up many times. The chain is built from TRBV3-1 and TRBJ1-1; a weak D match, TRBD1 (6 bases). The germline CDR1 and CDR2 sequences are LGHDT and YNNKEL (reference sequence). This CDR3 is built from 14 residues. V shed 4 bases and J shed 7 bases, with 16 bases lying between them. The CDR3 spells CASSPFGGFSEAFF. The CDR3 region has the DNA TGTGCCAGCAGCCCCTTTGGGGGCTTTAGTGAAGCTTTCTTT.

Many counts were recorded for this clonotype. The V and J genes are TRBV7-3 and TRBJ2-2; TRBD1 matches 7 bases. V shed 6 bases, J shed 6 bases, and the junction held 4 bases outside the gene matches. CDR1 is SGHTA, CDR2 FQGTGA, per germline. The CDR3 covers 13 residues. CDR3 sequence reads: CASRTGLAGELFF. The CDR3 region has the DNA TGTGCCAGCAGGACAGGGTTGGCCGGGGAGCTGTTTTTT.

In this sample, this clonotype turned up once. The rearrangement joins TRBV18 to TRBJ2-5; D unclear. CDR3 length equals 14 residues. Trimming shortened V by 0 bases and J by 4 bases, and 9 bases separated the two germline ends. The germline CDR1 and CDR2 sequences are KGHSH and LQKENI. In nucleotides, the CDR3 is TGTGCCAGCTCACCACCGGGAATCGGAGAGACCCAGTACTTC. Its translation is CASSPPGIGETQYF.

This clonotype was picked up many times. The genes are TRBV6-2 or TRBV6-3 and TRBJ1-1, with 11 bases lining up with TRBD1. The length of the CDR3 is 14 residues. CDR1 is MNHEY, CDR2 SVGEGT, per germline. V shed 5 bases, J shed 5 bases, and the junction held 4 bases outside the gene matches. The CDR3 DNA is TGTGCCAGCAGTCCGGGACAGGGGGAAACTGAAGCTTTCTTT. Residues: CASSPGQGETEAFF.

Notes on this clonotype: With a far larger clone one base away, a read error is the likely cause. The chain couples TRBV6-1 to TRBJ1-1; 7 nucleotides line up with TRBD1. CDR1 and CDR2 from the germline V gene are MNHNS and SASEGT. V was clipped by 6 bases and J by 5 bases; unmatched bases: 6. CDR3 length: 13 amino acids. As DNA, the CDR3 is TGTGCCAGCAGGGGGACAGACGAAACTGAAGCTTTCTTT. Translated: CASRGTDETEAFF.

The chain employs TRBV24-1 and TRBJ1-2, with unresolved D. From germline, CDR1 is KGHDR and CDR2 SFDVKD. Trimming shortened V by 12 bases and J by 3 bases, and 13 bases separated the two germline ends. The CDR3 extends over 12 amino acids. CDR3 bases: TGTGCCTTCATCGGCGGGGACTATGGCTACACCTTC. Residues: CAFIGGDYGYTF.

At least ten counts were recorded for this clonotype. The rearrangement links TRBV19 to TRBJ2-7; 10 nucleotides agree with TRBD1. The CDR3 has 15 residues. With V trimmed by 5 bases and J by 2 bases, 6 bases remained unmatched. Germline V gene lookup returns CDR1 LNHDA and CDR2 SQIVND (reference sequence). CDR3 in DNA: TGTGCCAGTAGTCCCGGGACAGGGGTCCCCTACGAGCAGTACTTC. This translates into CASSPGTGVPYEQYF.

Ten or more counts support this clonotype. This chain uses TRBV6-2 or TRBV6-3 with TRBJ2-3; no firm D call. Per the germline V gene, CDR1 is MNHEY and CDR2 is SVGEGT. The CDR3 totals 16 residues. The V end was cut by 5 bases, the J end by 2 bases, with 17 bases between. CDR3: CASSESRYSPTDTQYF. The CDR3 bases are TGTGCCAGCAGTGAAAGTAGGTACAGCCCCACAGATACGCAGTATTTT.